The present T cell receptor (beta chain) was sequenced within a study of shared clonotypes between healthy human individuals (dated by TCRdb to the early 2020s). With regard to the full study: The cohort comprised a couple of women and three men aged 18 to 49 years. For each donor, three plates each were used for CD4 naive and CD4 memory, two plates were used for CD8 naive, and one plate was used for CD8 memory. To estimate repertoire size and how much clonotypes are shared between individuals, the study performed deep sequencing of blood TCR repertoires from a few healthy adults. To increase sequencing depth and limit assay-specific biases, TCR repertoire library preparation and sequencing were carried out by different laboratories using diverse techniques. Each donor's leukapheresis produced roughly between roughly 0.85 and 10 billion PBMCs. Here is what the overall study found, with its caveats: The small number of donors limited the genetic and exposure-history diversity represented. Naive subsets generally had larger estimated clonotype richness than memory subsets did. Rarefaction of sorted-subset datasets indicated incomplete sequencing despite the large sequencing depth. Clonotypes shared by all four sorted-subset donors showed higher generation probabilities than non-shared clonotypes. Across a few donors, approximately 5% of naive CD4, around 3.5% of naive CD8, approximately 2.5% of memory CD4, and around 0.4% of memory CD8 clonotypes were shared. Sampling was limited to blood, and TCR repertoires in tissue likely differ from TCR repertoires in blood. Pairwise subsampling indicated that sequencing depth was expected to affect the degree of clonotype sharing among donors.

Points on this clone: It lacks a known antigen. Per-base quality was not reported, and no clone a single base away is much larger than it.

CD8 naive samples were CD45RO-negative cells positively selected for CCR7, giving a CD45RA+CCR7+ population that excluded TemRA cells. Healthy HIV-negative adults with no recently reported acute infections or vaccinations were included as donors. Every donor was a Caucasian adult residing in Nashville, Tennessee, USA. After blood collection by leukapheresis, PBMCs were isolated using Ficoll-Histopaque density gradient centrifugation and then cryopreserved in the vapor phase of liquid nitrogen. Analytical flow cytometry was used to check the purity and quantity of every magnetically sorted T cell population. Genomic DNA was isolated from each sorted fraction and quantified by UV absorbance on a Nanodrop 2000c. Using the deep immunoSEQ assay, multiplex PCR amplified TCR CDR3 regions from genomic DNA. Extracted genomic DNA from each cell subset was spread evenly across all wells of several immunoSEQ 96-well plates, with each plate serving as a replicate. Each replicate PCR for sorted subsets received around 0.2 ug genomic DNA, equal to tens of thousands of T cell genomes. Purified libraries were measured with a Qubit 3.0 fluorometer, size-checked on a Bioanalyzer 2100, and measured again with the KAPA Library Quantification kit. Every immunoSEQ 96-well plate was sequenced on a separate single-read 150-cycle Illumina NextSeq 550 flow cell. On the authors' methods: The immunoSEQ output contained only junctional sequences without quality scores, so filtering could not match that applied to full-length reads. To assign V/J genes and CDR3, sequences were annotated against IMGT germline references using PyIR, a Python wrapper for IgBLAST v1.9. Reads were filtered out if the reads had weak V/J assignments (E-value above 1e-6), no CDR3, stop codons, out-of-frame junctions, or ambiguous translated residues. V3J clonotypes were defined by identical inferred V gene, J gene, and CDR3 amino acid sequence. Percentage overlap between repertoires was computed as shared unique clonotypes divided by the size of the smaller repertoire. Richness of each repertoire was evaluated using RTK rarefaction, the Chao1 estimator, and Recon v2.1 estimates of unobserved clonotypes. Generation probabilities were computed with OLGA for all TCRbeta clonotypes obtained by the gDNA method from several donors. Imported from immuneACCESS, the table was reduced by TCRdb to in-frame sequences with V and J called. These copies leave out some clones; in studies compared against another copy, an unresolved V gene accounts for under half, and the cause of the remainder is not known. That table furnishes V, J and clone size, whereas the DNA furnished D and trimming. In this sample the table shows about 800,000 clones, approximately 96% of which occur a single time. The ten largest clones take up around 0.21% of the sample.

Reading the germline V gene (reference sequence) gives CDR1 SEHNR and CDR2 FQNEAQ. The CDR3 starts with the cysteine, ends with the phenylalanine, and has 11 residues. Only the CDR3 part of the read is kept: 33 bases, read in frame from the first base. The trim is 1 base for V and 15 bases for J, with a gap of 10 bases between the germline ends. What was sequenced was naive CD8+ T cells sorted from blood. The cell subset or site label on this specimen signifies: CD45RA+CCR7+. This clonotype originated in a man aged 25-40 years in good health. This receptor chain uses TRBV7-9 and TRBJ2-1, with an unclear D gene assignment. The DNA sequence follows: TGTGCCAGCAGCTTAGAAGGGCCCCTGTTCTTC. This sequence encodes CASSLEGPLFF.